This T cell receptor beta chain is from a study of shared clonotypes between healthy human individuals. For the study at large: Each donor's CD8 memory used one plate, CD8 naive two, each CD4 subset three.

In the naive CD8 group, cells lacked CD45RO and were positively selected for CCR7, so terminally differentiated effector memory CD45RA+ cells were left out. The CDR3 has 12 amino acids. CDR1 is SQVTM and CDR2 is ANQGSEA in the germline V gene. Losses at the gene ends were 7 bases for V and 3 bases for J; bases not matched to a gene: 5. This clone is a singleton in its sample. The same CDR3 arises from other DNA sequences in this sample as well. Sequencing was performed with immunoSEQ multiplex PCR; in TCRdb, only in-frame clones are kept and a portion is missing. The sample consists of 650,000 to 800,000 clones, about 91% of them appearing once.

The chain is built from TRBV29-1 and TRBJ2-5; 7 bases line up with TRBD1. This TCR derives from a man younger than 40 in good health. Sequencing was done on a sample of naive CD8+ T cells sorted from blood. CDR3 nucleotides: TGCAGCGGCCTCACAGGGGAAGAGACCCAGTACTTC. Translating it yields CSGLTGEETQYF.